Following are 10 T cell receptor beta chains from one sample sequenced in a study of beta chain features in type 1 diabetes. The study reverse transcribed the entire isolated RNA, so it sequenced expressed TCRB transcripts. Clones were sequenced by immunoSEQ multiplex PCR, and TCRdb holds only the in-frame ones, with some missing. The repertoire includes roughly 350,000 clones, 11% of them detected once, and approximately 0.016% sits in the top ten. Source material: naive CD4+ T cells from blood. Receptor source: a woman under 40 in good health.

This clone was seen only a few times. The chain links TRBV7-6 to TRBJ1-5; TRBD1 aligns across 9 bases. Per germline, CDR1 SGHVS and CDR2 FNYEAQ. The CDR3 extends over 16 amino acids. Unmatched junction bases numbered 7, after V lost 1 base and J lost 6 bases. CDR3 residues: CASSLGVGQGVQPQHF. In DNA form, the CDR3 reads TGTGCCAGCAGCTTAGGGGTGGGACAGGGCGTTCAGCCCCAGCATTTT.

V and J are TRBV7-9 and TRBJ1-1; tentative D call: TRBD1 (6 bases). Germline V gene data show CDR1 as SEHNR and CDR2 as FQNEAQ (reference sequence). The CDR3 is 14 amino acids. The V and J ends lost 3 bases and 4 bases respectively, with 12 bases between them. For the CDR3, the DNA is TGTGCCAGCAGCTTCGAAGGCAGGGGCACTGAAGCTTTCTTT. Encoded protein: CASSFEGRGTEAFF.

The rearrangement uses TRBV7-3 and TRBJ2-3, with 8 positions matching TRBD2. In germline, CDR1 is SGHTA, CDR2 FQGTGA. Germline trimming cut 1 base from V and 6 bases from J; bases unmatched to any gene: 3. CDR3 length: 14 amino acids. CDR3 coding DNA: TGTGCCAGCAGCTTAAAGGCTAGCGGGGATACGCAGTATTTT. Its translation: CASSLKASGDTQYF.

This clone showed up just a few times. The J gene is TRBJ2-1, the V gene TRBV28; the match to TRBD1 covers 10 bases. This CDR3 region has 15 residues. V lost 8 bases and J lost 9; bases outside the gene matches: 13. CDR1 is MDHEN and CDR2 is SYDVKM in the germline V gene. CDR3: CASGEVGTGVGEQFF. The CDR3 nucleotides are TGTGCCAGCGGGGAAGTTGGGACAGGGGTTGGTGAGCAGTTCTTC. Combining the CDR3 with reference TRBV28 and TRBJ2-1 gives the whole variable domain DVKVTQSSRYLVKRTGEKVFLECVQDMDHENMFWYRQDPGLGLRLIYFSYDVKMKEKGDIPEGYSVSREKKERFSLILESASTNQTSMYLCASGEVGTGVGEQFFGPGTRLTVL.

V gene TRBV5-1 combines with J gene TRBJ2-6; 12 bases are shared with TRBD1. Germline V gives CDR1 SGHRS, CDR2 YFSETQ. CDR3 size: 18 residues. J gave up 3 bases and V 4 bases, and 8 bases lay outside the gene matches. The CDR3 DNA follows: TGCGCCAGCAGCACCCGGGACAGGGGGCAGGTTGGGGCCAACGTCCTGACTTTC. It codes for CASSTRDRGQVGANVLTF.

The V gene is TRBV11-1, the J gene TRBJ2-7, with 7 bases lining up with TRBD2. Germline V gene lookup returns CDR1 SGHAT and CDR2 FQDESV (reference sequence). CDR3 length equals 15 residues. The V and J ends lost 5 bases and 2 bases, in that order; junction bases with no gene match: 9. The CDR3 protein is CASSILAELTYEQYF. Here the CDR3 DNA reads TGTGCCAGCAGCATCCTAGCGGAGCTAACCTACGAGCAGTACTTC.

The chain combines TRBV2 with TRBJ2-2; TRBD2 matches at 7 bases. CDR1 and CDR2 from the germline V gene are SNHLY and FYNNEI. V shed 6 bases, J shed 6 bases, and the junction held 4 bases outside the gene matches. CDR3 size: 13 residues. In nucleotides, the CDR3 is TGTGCCAGCAGGGGGAGGGTGGCCGGGGAGCTGTTTTTT. It yields the protein CASRGRVAGELFF.

J is TRBJ2-7 and V is TRBV6-5; tentative D call: TRBD2 (6 bases). This CDR3 has 14 residues. V was trimmed by 5 bases and J by 3 bases, leaving 14 bases between them. The V gene's germline CDR1 is MNHEY and CDR2 SVGAGI. CDR3 loop: CASSDRDSNYEQYF. CDR3 nucleotides: TGTGCCAGCAGTGACCGGGACTCGAACTACGAGCAGTACTTC.

The gene calls are TRBV2 and TRBJ1-5; D might be TRBD1 (6 bases). This CDR3 comprises 15 residues. Trimming took off 6 bases at V and 2 bases at J, with 14 bases between the two ends. Germline-derived CDR1 and CDR2 are SNHLY and FYNNEI. The CDR3 protein is CASRSQGLGNQPQHF. The DNA for the CDR3 is TGTGCCAGCAGATCACAGGGTCTCGGCAATCAGCCCCAGCATTTT.

The genes are TRBV29-1 and TRBJ1-3; 8 bases line up with TRBD1. The CDR3 loop spans 14 amino acids. Trimming took 4 bases from V and 1 from J; bases not matched to a gene: 3. In germline, CDR1 is SQVTM, CDR2 ANQGSEA. This CDR3 is CSVADRASGNTIYF. The CDR3 nucleotides are TGCAGCGTTGCGGACAGGGCTTCTGGAAACACCATATATTTT.